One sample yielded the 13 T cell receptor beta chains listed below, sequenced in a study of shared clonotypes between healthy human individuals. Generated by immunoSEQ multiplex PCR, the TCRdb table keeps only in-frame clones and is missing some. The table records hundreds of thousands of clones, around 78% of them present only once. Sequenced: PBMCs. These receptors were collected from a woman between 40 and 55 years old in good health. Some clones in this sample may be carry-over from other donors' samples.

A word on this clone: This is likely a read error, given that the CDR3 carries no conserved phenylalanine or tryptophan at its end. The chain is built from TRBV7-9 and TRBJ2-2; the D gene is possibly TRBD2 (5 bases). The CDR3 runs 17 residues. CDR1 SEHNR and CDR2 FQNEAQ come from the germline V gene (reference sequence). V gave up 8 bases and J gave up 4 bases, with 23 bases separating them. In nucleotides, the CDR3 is TGTGCCAGCGGCCGTTGGTTTGCGGGCAATAGCACCGGGGAGCTGTTTCTT. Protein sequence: CASGRWFAGNSTGELFL.

CDR3 DNA: TGTGCCAGTAGCAGGGAAGACGGACGCAATCAGCCCCAGCATTTT. The encoded protein is CASSREDGRNQPQHF. The rearrangement links TRBV19 to TRBJ1-5; tentatively, D is TRBD1 (5 bases). In germline, CDR1 is LNHDA, CDR2 SQIVND (reference sequence). V lost 6 bases and J 2 bases, leaving 14 bases between the germline ends. This CDR3 region has 15 residues.

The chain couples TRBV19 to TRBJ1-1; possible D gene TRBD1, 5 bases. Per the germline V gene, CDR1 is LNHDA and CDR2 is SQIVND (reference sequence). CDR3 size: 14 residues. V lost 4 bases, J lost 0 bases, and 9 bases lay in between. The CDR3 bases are TGTGCCAGTAGTAACCAGGGTCTGAACACTGAAGCTTTCTTT. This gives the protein CASSNQGLNTEAFF.

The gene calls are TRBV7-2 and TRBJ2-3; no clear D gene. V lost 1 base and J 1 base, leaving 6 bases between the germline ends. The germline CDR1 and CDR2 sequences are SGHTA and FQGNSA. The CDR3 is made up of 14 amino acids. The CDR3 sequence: CASSLEYRTDTQYF. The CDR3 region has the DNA TGTGCCAGCAGCTTAGAGTACCGCACAGATACGCAGTATTTT. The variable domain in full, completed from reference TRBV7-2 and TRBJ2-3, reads GAGVSQSPSNKVTEKGKDVELRCDPISGHTALYWYRQSLGQGLEFLIYFQGNSAPDKSGLPSDRFSAERTGGSVSTLTIQRTQQEDSAVYLCASSLEYRTDTQYFGPGTRLTVL.

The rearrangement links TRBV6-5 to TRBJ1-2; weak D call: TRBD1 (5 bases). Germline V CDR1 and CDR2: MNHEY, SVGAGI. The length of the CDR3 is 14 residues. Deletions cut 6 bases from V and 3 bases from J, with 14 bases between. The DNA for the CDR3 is TGTGCCAGCAGCCCTTCCCAGGGATACTATGGCTACACCTTC. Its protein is CASSPSQGYYGYTF.

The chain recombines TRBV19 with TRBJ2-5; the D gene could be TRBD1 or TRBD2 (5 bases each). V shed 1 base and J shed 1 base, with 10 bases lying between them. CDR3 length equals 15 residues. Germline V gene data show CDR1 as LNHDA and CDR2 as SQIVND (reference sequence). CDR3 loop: CASSIGPGTQETQYF. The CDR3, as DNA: TGTGCCAGTAGTATAGGTCCAGGGACCCAAGAGACCCAGTACTTC. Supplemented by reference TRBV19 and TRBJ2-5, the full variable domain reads DGGITQSPKYLFRKEGQNVTLSCEQNLNHDAMYWYRQDPGQGLRLIYYSQIVNDFQKGDIAEGYSVSREKKESFPLTVTSAQKNPTAFYLCASSIGPGTQETQYFGPGTRLLVL.

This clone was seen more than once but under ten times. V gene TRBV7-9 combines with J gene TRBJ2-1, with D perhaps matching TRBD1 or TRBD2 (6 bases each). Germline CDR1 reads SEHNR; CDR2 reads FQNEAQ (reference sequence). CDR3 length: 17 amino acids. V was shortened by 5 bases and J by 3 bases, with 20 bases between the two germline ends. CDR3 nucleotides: TGTGCCAGCAGCCCCATCGGGGGCGGGCTTAACTACAATGAGCAGTTCTTC. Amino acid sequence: CASSPIGGGLNYNEQFF. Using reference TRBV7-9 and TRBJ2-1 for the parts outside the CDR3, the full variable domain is DTGVSQNPRHKITKRGQNVTFRCDPISEHNRLYWYRQTLGQGPEFLTYFQNEAQLEKSRLLSDRFSAERPKGSFSTLEIQRTEQGDSAMYLCASSPIGGGLNYNEQFFGPGTRLTVL.

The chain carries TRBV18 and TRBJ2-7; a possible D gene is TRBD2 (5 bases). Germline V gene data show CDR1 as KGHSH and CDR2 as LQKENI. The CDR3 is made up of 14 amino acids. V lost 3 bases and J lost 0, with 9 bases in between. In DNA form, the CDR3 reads TGTGCCAGCTCACCTCAAGCGGACTCCTACGAGCAGTACTTC. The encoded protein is CASSPQADSYEQYF.

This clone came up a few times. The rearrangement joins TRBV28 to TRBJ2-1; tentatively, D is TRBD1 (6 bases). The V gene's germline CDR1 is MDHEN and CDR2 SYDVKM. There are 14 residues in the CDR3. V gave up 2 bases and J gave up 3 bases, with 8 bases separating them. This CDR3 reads CASSLLDSYNEQFF. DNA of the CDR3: TGTGCCAGCAGTTTACTGGACAGCTACAATGAGCAGTTCTTC.

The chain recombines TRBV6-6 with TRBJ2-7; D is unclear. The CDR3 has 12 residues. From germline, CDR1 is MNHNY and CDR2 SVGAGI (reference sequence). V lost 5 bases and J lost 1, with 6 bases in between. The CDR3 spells CASSPASYEQYF. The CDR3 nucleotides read TGTGCCAGCAGTCCAGCATCCTACGAGCAGTACTTC.

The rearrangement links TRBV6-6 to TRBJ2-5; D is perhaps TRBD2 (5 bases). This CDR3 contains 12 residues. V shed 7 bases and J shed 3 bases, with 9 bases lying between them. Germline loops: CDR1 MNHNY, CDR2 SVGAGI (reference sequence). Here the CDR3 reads CASMYGEETQYF. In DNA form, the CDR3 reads TGTGCCAGCATGTACGGGGAAGAGACCCAGTACTTC.

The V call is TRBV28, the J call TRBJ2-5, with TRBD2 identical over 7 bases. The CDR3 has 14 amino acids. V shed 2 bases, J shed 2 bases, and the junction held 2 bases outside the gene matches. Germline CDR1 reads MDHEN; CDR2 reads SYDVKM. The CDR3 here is CASSLPGLQETQYF. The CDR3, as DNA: TGTGCCAGCAGTTTACCGGGACTACAAGAGACCCAGTACTTC.

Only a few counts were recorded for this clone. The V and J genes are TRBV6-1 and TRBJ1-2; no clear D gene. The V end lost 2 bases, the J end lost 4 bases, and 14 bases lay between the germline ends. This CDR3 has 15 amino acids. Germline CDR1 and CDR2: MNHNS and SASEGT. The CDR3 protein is CASSERGRLLYGYTF. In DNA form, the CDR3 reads TGTGCCAGCAGTGAACGCGGCAGATTGCTCTATGGCTACACCTTC.